This is a list of T cell receptor beta chains from one sample in a study of persistence of HIV-infected CD4 T cells. For these TCRs, the target antigens are not known. Clones were read by immunoSEQ multiplex PCR, and TCRdb kept only the in-frame ones, dropping some. The top ten clones hold roughly 2% of a sample with thousands of clones, roughly 84% of them seen once. This specimen consisted of CD4+ T cells sorted from PBMCs after approximately 19-hour stimulation, obtained from a patient who received antiretroviral therapy. The receptors stem from an adult woman with HIV who was CMV-seropositive. The CDR3 runs from the conserved cysteine through the conserved F or W. Fields, in order: CDR3 protein, CDR3 DNA, V gene, clone size, J gene, D gene. The D gene is left open where the match is weak. Clone size is not always given. Where it is, it says once, few, many or a class for expanded clones.

cdr3_aa: CASRGSIIDGYTF
cdr3_nt: TGTGCCTCGAGGGGGAGCATAATAGATGGCTACACCTTC
v_call: TRBV30
clone_size: .
j_call: TRBJ1-2
d_call: .

cdr3_aa: CASSLETGPNYGYTF
cdr3_nt: TGTGCCAGCAGCCTCGAGACAGGGCCTAACTATGGCTACACCTTC
v_call: TRBV7-9
clone_size: .
j_call: TRBJ1-2
d_call: TRBD1

cdr3_aa: CASSMGRAFF
cdr3_nt: TGTGCCAGTAGTATGGGTCGGGCTTTCTTT
v_call: TRBV19
clone_size: .
j_call: TRBJ1-1
d_call: .

cdr3_aa: CASSSETGETQYF
cdr3_nt: TGTGCCAGCAGCTCCGAAACCGGTGAGACCCAGTACTTC
v_call: TRBV7-3
clone_size: .
j_call: TRBJ2-5
d_call: .

cdr3_aa: CASSPGLGGPGELFF
cdr3_nt: TGTGCCAGCTCACCGGGACTAGGAGGTCCCGGGGAGCTGTTTTTT
v_call: TRBV18
clone_size: .
j_call: TRBJ2-2
d_call: TRBD2

cdr3_aa: CASSRTLWAVDTQYF
cdr3_nt: TGTGCCAGCAGCCGAACACTGTGGGCTGTCGATACGCAGTATTTT
v_call: TRBV6-5
clone_size: .
j_call: TRBJ2-3
d_call: .

cdr3_aa: CASSSSSGGHNEQFF
cdr3_nt: TGTGCCAGCAGTTCGAGTAGCGGGGGACACAATGAGCAGTTCTTC
v_call: TRBV6-5
clone_size: .
j_call: TRBJ2-1
d_call: TRBD2

cdr3_aa: CASSKTTGGGYEQYF
cdr3_nt: TGTGCCAGCAGCAAAACGACAGGGGGGGGCTACGAGCAGTACTTC
v_call: TRBV6-5
clone_size: few
j_call: TRBJ2-7
d_call: TRBD1

cdr3_aa: CASTPGPSRTGELFF
cdr3_nt: TGTGCCAGCACGCCGGGACCCTCGAGGACCGGGGAGCTGTTTTTT
v_call: TRBV2
clone_size: .
j_call: TRBJ2-2
d_call: .

cdr3_aa: CASSLVQGPSSAEQFF
cdr3_nt: TGTGCCAGCAGCTTAGTACAGGGGCCCTCCAGCGCTGAGCAGTTCTTC
v_call: TRBV7-2
clone_size: .
j_call: TRBJ2-1
d_call: TRBD1

cdr3_aa: CAISARTGVQETQYF
cdr3_nt: TGTGCCATCAGTGCCCGGACAGGGGTACAAGAGACCCAGTACTTC
v_call: TRBV10-3
clone_size: .
j_call: TRBJ2-5
d_call: TRBD1

cdr3_aa: CASSRGQAVMNTEAFF
cdr3_nt: TGTGCCAGCAGCCGGGGACAGGCAGTTATGAACACTGAAGCTTTCTTT
v_call: TRBV7-9
clone_size: .
j_call: TRBJ1-1
d_call: TRBD1

cdr3_aa: CASSPTGNYEQYF
cdr3_nt: TGCGCCAGTTCCCCGACAGGCAACTACGAGCAGTACTTC
v_call: TRBV5-1
clone_size: .
j_call: TRBJ2-7
d_call: .

cdr3_aa: CAIRTGTGGGGTEAFF
cdr3_nt: TGTGCCATCAGGACAGGGACAGGGGGCGGAGGCACTGAAGCTTTCTTT
v_call: TRBV10-3
clone_size: .
j_call: TRBJ1-1
d_call: TRBD1

cdr3_aa: CASSGTGTGVGEQYF
cdr3_nt: TGTGCCAGCAGCGGAACCGGGACAGGGGTTGGGGAGCAGTACTTC
v_call: TRBV11-3
clone_size: .
j_call: TRBJ2-7
d_call: TRBD1

cdr3_aa: CASSFGTPMFRMSSYEQYF
cdr3_nt: TGCGCCAGCAGCTTCGGGACACCAATGTTCCGAATGTCGTCCTACGAGCAGTACTTC
v_call: TRBV23-1
clone_size: .
j_call: TRBJ2-7
d_call: .

cdr3_aa: CASSQSGRVPGELFF
cdr3_nt: TGCGCCAGCAGCCAATCAGGCAGGGTTCCCGGGGAGCTGTTTTTT
v_call: TRBV5-1
clone_size: .
j_call: TRBJ2-2
d_call: .

cdr3_aa: CASSLLLDRPNGYTF
cdr3_nt: TGTGCCAGCAGCTTATTATTGGACAGACCTAATGGCTACACCTTC
v_call: TRBV7-9
clone_size: .
j_call: TRBJ1-2
d_call: .

cdr3_aa: CASTVLWSSPPDREPQHF
cdr3_nt: TGTGCCAGCACGGTTTTGTGGTCTAGTCCACCGGATAGGGAGCCCCAGCATTTT
v_call: TRBV2
clone_size: few
j_call: TRBJ1-5
d_call: .

cdr3_aa: CASSLDQGGYTF
cdr3_nt: TGTGCCAGCAGCTTAGACCAGGGCGGCTACACCTTC
v_call: TRBV11-3
clone_size: .
j_call: TRBJ1-2
d_call: .